Listed here are 8 T cell receptor beta chains from one sample, sequenced in a study of cytomegalovirus exposure and HLA in healthy donors (dated by TCRdb to 2016 to 2017). The library was built by means of the immunoSEQ multiplex PCR assay. TCRdb mirrors the immuneACCESS table, restricted to in-frame sequences. Some clones are absent from its copies; in checked studies, under half trace to an unresolved V gene, and the reason for the others is unknown. This sample has about 270,000 clones in its table, and roughly 85% of those were observed once. The ten largest clones take up more than 0.8% of the sample. Material for sequencing was PBMCs. The receptors shown here come from a woman aged 18-30 years in good health and CMV-seronegative.

The V gene is TRBV10-3, the J gene TRBJ1-2, with a tentative D call TRBD1 (6 bases). Germline CDR1 ENHRY, CDR2 SYGVKD. Deletions cut 3 bases from V and 4 bases from J, with 12 bases between. This CDR3 comprises 14 residues. The CDR3 loop is CAISDRQVGYGYTF. The CDR3 coding sequence is TGTGCCATCAGTGATAGACAGGTCGGCTATGGCTACACCTTC.

The chain links TRBV19 to TRBJ2-3; possible D gene TRBD1, 5 bases. Germline V lookup: CDR1 LNHDA, CDR2 SQIVND (reference sequence). Trimming took 10 bases from V and 0 from J, leaving 14 bases between them. The CDR3 is 14 amino acids. In DNA form, the CDR3 reads TGTGCCACGGCTCAGGGTTTCAGCACAGATACGCAGTATTTT. It is translated as CATAQGFSTDTQYF.

The rearrangement uses TRBV14 and TRBJ2-3, with D possibly TRBD2 on 6 matching bases. V lost 1 base, J lost 4 bases, and 15 bases lay in between. The CDR3 consists of 16 residues. The germline gives CDR1 SGHDN, CDR2 FVKESK. CDR3 sequence: CASSQGHRRGADTQYF. The CDR3 nucleotides are TGTGCCAGCAGCCAAGGTCACAGGAGGGGAGCAGATACGCAGTATTTT.

The chain employs TRBV5-4 and TRBJ2-5, with TRBD2 matching over 9 bases. After removal of 5 bases from V and 2 bases from J, the junction contained 7 bases not matched to a gene. There are 15 residues in the CDR3. Per the germline V gene, CDR1 is SGHNT and CDR2 is YYREEE (reference sequence). The CDR3 loop is CASRTSGGTQETQYF. CDR3 sequence (DNA): TGTGCCAGCAGAACGAGCGGGGGGACTCAAGAGACCCAGTACTTC.

Worth noting for this clone: The same CDR3 also results from other DNA sequences found in this sample. This chain links TRBV5-1 with TRBJ2-1; TRBD2 matches at 12 bases. Losses at the gene ends were 2 bases for V and 10 bases for J; bases not matched to a gene: 4. Germline V gene sequence: CDR1 SGHRS, CDR2 YFSETQ. The CDR3 has 14 residues. As DNA, the CDR3 is TGCGCCAGCAGCTTACTAGCGGGGGGTAGGGAGCAGTTCTTC. It yields the protein CASSLLAGGREQFF. Complete variable domain (other parts from reference TRBV5-1 and TRBJ2-1): KAGVTQTPRYLIKTRGQQVTLSCSPISGHRSVSWYQQTPGQGLQFLFEYFSETQRNKGNFPGRFSGRQFSNSRSEMNVSTLELGDSALYLCASSLLAGGREQFFGPGTRLTVL.

The chain recombines TRBV5-1 with TRBJ1-5; possible D gene TRBD1, 5 bases. The V end was cut by 5 bases, the J end by 0 bases, with 6 bases between. This CDR3 has 13 residues. Germline CDR1 and CDR2: SGHRS and YFSETQ. The CDR3 DNA follows: TGCGCCAGCAGGACAGATAGCAATCAGCCCCAGCATTTT. As protein: CASRTDSNQPQHF. Supplemented by reference TRBV5-1 and TRBJ1-5, the full variable domain reads KAGVTQTPRYLIKTRGQQVTLSCSPISGHRSVSWYQQTPGQGLQFLFEYFSETQRNKGNFPGRFSGRQFSNSRSEMNVSTLELGDSALYLCASRTDSNQPQHFGDGTRLSIL.

As concerns this clone: The sample contains more than one DNA sequence encoding this CDR3. The V and J genes are TRBV27 and TRBJ1-5; the D is unclear. The germline V gene encodes CDR1 MNHEY and CDR2 SMNVEV (reference sequence). CDR3 length: 15 residues. The ends were cut back, 3 bases at V and 1 base at J, with 10 bases in the middle. This CDR3 reads CASSLSRGSNQPQHF. CDR3 in DNA: TGTGCCAGCAGTTTGTCTCGCGGAAGCAATCAGCCCCAGCATTTT.

This chain links TRBV5-4 with TRBJ1-5; the match to TRBD1 covers 9 bases. The germline gives CDR1 SGHNT, CDR2 YYREEE (reference sequence). The V and J ends lost 0 bases and 3 bases, in that order; junction bases with no gene match: 4. This CDR3 has 16 residues. The CDR3 sequence is CASSLGRTGANQPQHF. The CDR3 coding sequence is TGTGCCAGCAGCTTGGGTCGGACAGGGGCCAATCAGCCCCAGCATTTT.